The 17 T cell receptor beta chains in this list originate from one sample, sequenced in a study of blood T cell repertoires in COVID-19. Sequencing was performed with immunoSEQ multiplex PCR; in TCRdb, only in-frame clones are kept and a portion is missing. Of over 150,000 clones listed, 85% to 90% are singletons. Specimen: peripheral blood. The receptors come from a man aged 60 to 69 with COVID-19, enrolled during active disease.

The V call is TRBV30, the J call TRBJ2-1, with 13 bases lining up with TRBD2. V trimming: 7 bases; J trimming: 2 bases; junction bases outside the gene matches: 14. The CDR3 totals 18 residues. CDR1 GTSNPN and CDR2 SVGIG come from the germline V gene (reference sequence). The CDR3 is CASNIIAGTSGTYNEQFF. The CDR3 coding sequence is TGTGCCTCAAATATTATAGCCGGGACTAGCGGGACCTACAATGAGCAGTTCTTC.

V usage is TRBV18 and J usage is TRBJ1-5; no reliable D call. The germline V gene encodes CDR1 KGHSH and CDR2 LQKENI. Trimming cost V 3 bases and J 1 base, with 10 bases left between them. The CDR3 covers 15 residues. The CDR3, as DNA: TGTGCCAGCTCACCTAACGGTATGAGCAATCAGCCCCAGCATTTT. This codes for CASSPNGMSNQPQHF. The full variable domain, rest sourced from reference TRBV18 and TRBJ1-5, is NAGVMQNPRHLVRRRGQEARLRCSPMKGHSHVYWYRQLPEEGLKFMVYLQKENIIDESGMPKERFSAEFPKEGPSILRIQQVVRGDSAAYFCASSPNGMSNQPQHFGDGTRLSIL.

The V gene is TRBV19, the J gene TRBJ1-2; 9 nucleotides align to TRBD1. The CDR3 covers 15 residues. The V segment lost 1 base and the J segment 4 bases; nucleotides outside the gene matches: 4. Germline CDR1 LNHDA, CDR2 SQIVND (reference sequence). In DNA, the CDR3 is TGTGCCAGTAGTATAGCCTCGGGACAGGGCTATGGCTACACCTTC. Translated, it gives CASSIASGQGYGYTF.

The CDR3 is CASSSTGFGYTF. In DNA, the CDR3 is TGTGCCAGCAGTTCAACAGGGTTTGGCTACACCTTC. This sequence joins TRBV28 and TRBJ1-2; possible D gene TRBD1, 6 bases. CDR1 is MDHEN, CDR2 SYDVKM, per germline. Deletions cut 4 bases from V and 7 bases from J, with 10 bases between. The CDR3 contains 12 residues.

V gene TRBV6-5 combines with J gene TRBJ1-2; D gene uncertain. CDR1 MNHEY and CDR2 SVGAGI come from the germline V gene. This CDR3 is built from 13 residues. Between the trimmed V and J ends, which lost 2 bases and 5 bases, there was a span of 9 bases. The CDR3 region has the DNA TGTGCCAGCAGTTACCCCTCCGGGTATGGCTACACCTTC. This gives the protein CASSYPSGYGYTF.

This clone occurred a few times. The chain links TRBV4-3 to TRBJ2-5; TRBD2 matches at 12 bases. V gave up 1 base and J gave up 5 bases; unmatched junction bases: 11. The CDR3 runs to 18 residues. Germline V gene data show CDR1 as LGHNA and CDR2 as YSLEER. In DNA, the CDR3 is TGCGCCAGCAGCCAAGCGTATCTAGCGGGGGGGCCTAGGGAGACCCAGTACTTC. This sequence encodes CASSQAYLAGGPRETQYF.

This clone was recorded only once. The chain carries TRBV18 and TRBJ1-6, with 12 bases fitting TRBD1. V was clipped by 6 bases and J by 9 bases; unmatched bases: 9. Germline V lookup: CDR1 KGHSH, CDR2 LQKENI. The CDR3 is 16 residues long. The CDR3 DNA follows: TGTGCCAGCTCTCCGGGACAGGGGGCGCAGGGTTCACCCCTCCACTTT. Translating it yields CASSPGQGAQGSPLHF.

The rearrangement links TRBV7-9 to TRBJ1-2; 7 positions agree with TRBD1. This CDR3 region has 17 residues. Germline trimming cut 5 bases from V and 4 bases from J; bases unmatched to any gene: 16. Germline V gives CDR1 SEHNR, CDR2 FQNEAQ (reference sequence). The CDR3, as DNA: TGTGCCAGCAGCCCAACCTCGATTACGGACAGGATCTATGGCTACACCTTC. As protein: CASSPTSITDRIYGYTF.

J is TRBJ2-3 and V is TRBV19; 9 positions match TRBD2. Germline assignment: CDR1 LNHDA and CDR2 SQIVND (reference sequence). With 9 bases clipped from V and 2 bases from J, the junction kept 6 bases outside the gene matches. This CDR3 comprises 14 residues. The CDR3 coding sequence is TGTGCCAGCCAGGGACTAGCTAACACAGATACGCAGTATTTT. Amino acid sequence: CASQGLANTDTQYF.

This rearrangement joins TRBV7-8 to TRBJ2-1; TRBD2 matches at 12 bases. The CDR3 is 16 amino acids. The J segment lost 9 bases and the V segment lost 2 bases, leaving 8 bases of the junction unmatched. Germline lookup yields CDR1 SGHVS and CDR2 FQNEAQ. The CDR3 DNA reads as TGTGCCAGCAGCTTAAGGACGACTAGCGGGAGTCTTGAGCAGTTCTTC. It encodes CASSLRTTSGSLEQFF.

The V gene is TRBV7-9, the J gene TRBJ2-2; 7 positions agree with TRBD2. Germline CDR1 is SEHNR and CDR2 is FQNEAQ (reference sequence). The junction had 4 bases not matched to a gene; V was cut back by 5 bases and J by 1 base. The CDR3 totals 15 residues. CDR3 DNA sequence: TGTGCCAGCAGCCCCAGCGGGAAGAACACCGGGGAGCTGTTTTTT. It codes for CASSPSGKNTGELFF.

The genes are TRBV27 and TRBJ1-5; TRBD1 agrees at 7 bases. The CDR3 loop spans 15 amino acids. Germline CDR1 MNHEY, CDR2 SMNVEV (reference sequence). V shed 5 bases and J 4 bases; nucleotides not matched to a gene: 8. CDR3: CASSRETGPNQPQHF. DNA of the CDR3: TGTGCCAGCAGTCGCGAGACAGGGCCGAATCAGCCCCAGCATTTT.

The chain recombines TRBV19 with TRBJ1-5; maybe TRBD1 (5 bases). CDR1 and CDR2 (germline): LNHDA, SQIVND (reference sequence). Trimming removed 6 bases at V and 0 bases at J, with 21 bases between. The CDR3 covers 18 residues. In nucleotides, the CDR3 is TGTGCCAGTAGGCCCCAGACGGCAGGGATGTTTAGCAATCAGCCCCAGCATTTT. This gives the protein CASRPQTAGMFSNQPQHF.

The rearrangement joins TRBV13 to TRBJ2-1; 12 bases are shared with TRBD2. There are 16 residues in the CDR3. J gave up 9 bases and V 3 bases, and 9 bases lay outside the gene matches. Germline V gene lookup returns CDR1 PRHDT and CDR2 FYEKMQ (reference sequence). In DNA, the CDR3 is TGTGCCAGCAGCTTTTTACCTAGCGGGAGGGGCGGTGAGCAGTTCTTC. It encodes CASSFLPSGRGGEQFF.

The chain uses TRBV19 and TRBJ1-5, with D unresolved. This CDR3 has 16 amino acids. CDR1 and CDR2 (germline): LNHDA, SQIVND (reference sequence). Trimming left V 1 base short and J 2 bases short, with 12 bases between. The DNA for the CDR3 is TGTGCCAGTAGTATAGGCCTGGCCGGGGGCAATCAGCCCCAGCATTTT. Translating gives CASSIGLAGGNQPQHF.

This rearrangement joins TRBV15 to TRBJ2-3, with no clear D. V gave up 0 bases and J gave up 4 bases, with 14 bases separating them. The CDR3 has 16 amino acids. In germline, CDR1 is LNHNV, CDR2 YYDKDF (reference sequence). The CDR3, as DNA: TGTGCCACCAGCAGAGATCAGGTTTTCGTCGCAGATACGCAGTATTTT. Its protein product is CATSRDQVFVADTQYF.

The chain carries TRBV19 and TRBJ1-1, with D uncertain. Germline CDR1 LNHDA, CDR2 SQIVND (reference sequence). The V and J ends lost 3 bases and 6 bases respectively, with 11 bases between them. The CDR3 has 13 residues. The chain's CDR3 is CASSITGVPEAFF. CDR3 DNA: TGTGCCAGTAGTATTACCGGGGTACCTGAAGCTTTCTTT.